This T cell receptor (beta chain) stems from a study of Ad26.COV2.S vaccination and SARS-CoV-2 variants. Study details: Donor got 5x10^10 or 1x10^11 viral particles of Ad26.COV2.S.

Comment on this clone: The antigen remains undetermined.

Method: immunoSEQ multiplex PCR; TCRdb's copy keeps in-frame clones and lacks some. This table has 350,000 to 400,000 clones, about nine tenths appearing once. Treatment in this sample: about 20 received Ad26.COV2.S at low or high dose, single or two shots; about five received placebo; per-sample allocation not given. Following the first vaccine or placebo injection, samples were taken on day 63. Aged 18-55 years, donor was enrolled in Boston around 2020. An Ad26 vector was used to express Wuhan-strain SARS-CoV-2 spike as the vaccine. Findings of the study overall: Recipients of vaccine and of placebo showed similar breadth of their non-spike TCR repertoires.

The CDR3 is made up of 18 amino acids. In germline, CDR1 is LGHNA, CDR2 YNFKEQ. V lost 0 bases to trimming and J lost 2 bases; unmatched junction nucleotides: 8. V usage is TRBV4-2 and J usage is TRBJ2-3; TRBD2 matches 10 bases. The receptor comes from a person aged 18-60 years who received the Ad26.COV2.S COVID-19 vaccine or a placebo. This specimen consisted of peripheral blood, obtained in a trial of Ad26.COV2.S vaccine versus placebo. CDR3 loop: CASSQERSSGGFTDTQYF. CDR3 DNA sequence: TGTGCCAGCAGCCAAGAGAGGTCTAGCGGGGGTTTCACAGATACGCAGTATTTT.